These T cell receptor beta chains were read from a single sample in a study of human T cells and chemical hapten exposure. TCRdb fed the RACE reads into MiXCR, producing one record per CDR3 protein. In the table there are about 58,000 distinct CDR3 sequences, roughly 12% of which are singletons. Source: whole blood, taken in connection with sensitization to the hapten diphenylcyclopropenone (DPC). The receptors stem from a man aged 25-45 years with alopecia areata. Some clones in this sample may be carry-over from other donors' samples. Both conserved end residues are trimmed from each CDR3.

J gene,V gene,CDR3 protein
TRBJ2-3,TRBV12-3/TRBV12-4,ASSPSPAGLTDTQY
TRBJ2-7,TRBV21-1,ASSIGELAGPYEQY
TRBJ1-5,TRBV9,ASSLAGAYQPQH
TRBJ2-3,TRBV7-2,ASSLAGGGFGGTDTQY
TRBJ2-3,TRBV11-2,ASSFQGGGTDTQY
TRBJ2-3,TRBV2,ASSEPVVADTQY
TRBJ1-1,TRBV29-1,SVVGTTEAF
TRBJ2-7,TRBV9,ASSVTGAYEQY
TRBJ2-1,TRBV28,ASMQLYNEQF
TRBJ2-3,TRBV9,ASSVEQGVTDTQY
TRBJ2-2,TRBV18,AGLRQVNTGELF
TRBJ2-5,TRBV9,ASSEEKDYAFQETQY
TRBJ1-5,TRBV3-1,ASSQGRGRQAGNQPQH
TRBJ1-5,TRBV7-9,ASSLAPGTGGNQPQH
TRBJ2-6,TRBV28,ASSGRSGANVLT
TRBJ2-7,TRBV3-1,ASTLGVGYEQY
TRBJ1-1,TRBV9,ASSPNGNPNTEAF
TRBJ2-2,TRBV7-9,ASSSQFGSGELF
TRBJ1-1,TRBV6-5,ASGEGDTEAF
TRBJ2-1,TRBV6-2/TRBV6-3,ARPHEQF
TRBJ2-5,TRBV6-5,ASSYRGGAHTETQY
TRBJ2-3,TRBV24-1,ATSVGGVSDTQY
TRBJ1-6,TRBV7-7,ASSFPAPGGFSYNSPLH
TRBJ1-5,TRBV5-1,ASSLSRNQPQH
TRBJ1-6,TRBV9,ASSARSSYNSPLH
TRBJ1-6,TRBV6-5,ASSLGQGAIKSPLH
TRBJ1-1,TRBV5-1,ASSGRQAEAF
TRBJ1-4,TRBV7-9,ASSGGQGPNEKLF
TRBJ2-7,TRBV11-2,ASSLDWTGYEQY
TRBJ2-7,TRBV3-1,ASSHFWDGPPYEQY
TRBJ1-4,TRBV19,ASSIPGGDEKLF
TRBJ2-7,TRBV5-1,ASSYYTGGEQY
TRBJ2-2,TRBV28,GGQGSNTGELF
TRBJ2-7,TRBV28,ASSLRTPYEQY
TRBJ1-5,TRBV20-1,SAHRGFNQPQH
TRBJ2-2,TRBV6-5,ASKRRELIGELF
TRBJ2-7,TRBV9,ASSVGRGSSYEQY
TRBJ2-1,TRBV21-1,ASSTSEIPDNEQF
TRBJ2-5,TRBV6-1,ASSSGFQETQY
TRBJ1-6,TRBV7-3,ASSLSAPNNSPLH
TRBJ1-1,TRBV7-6,ASSLVSRGRTEAF
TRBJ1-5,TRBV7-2,ASSSRDRNQPQH
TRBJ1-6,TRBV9,ASSVEQGPSPLH
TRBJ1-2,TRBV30,AWRNNYGYT
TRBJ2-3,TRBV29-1,SVEYKAADTQY
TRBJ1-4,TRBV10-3,AIGRQGANEKLF